The 24 T cell receptor beta chains below all came from one sample that was sequenced in a study of T cells in narcolepsy. Repertoires were generated with immunoSEQ multiplex PCR, while TCRdb's copy carries only in-frame clones and drops some. The table lists 30,000 or so clones, roughly 80% of them singletons. Sequencing was performed on CD45RA- memory CD4+ T cells from PBMCs. The receptors originated from a human donor with narcolepsy.

CDR3 region: CAWRSSGVLNIQYF. CDR3 nucleotides: TGTGCCTGGAGATCAAGTGGGGTTTTGAACATTCAGTACTTC. The chain is built from TRBV30 and TRBJ2-4; D unclear. The CDR3 totals 14 residues. Trimming cost V 3 bases and J 7 bases, with 16 bases left between them. Germline values: CDR1 GTSNPN, CDR2 SVGIG (reference sequence).

This chain links TRBV6-1 with TRBJ1-1; D is uncertain. Germline lookup yields CDR1 MNHNS and CDR2 SASEGT. The CDR3 sequence is 14 residues long. The V end lost 0 bases, the J end lost 10 bases, and 15 bases lay between the germline ends. CDR3 nucleotides: TGTGCCAGCAGTGAAGCTTTCGGGGTGGGAGGAGCTTTCTTT. The encoded protein is CASSEAFGVGGAFF.

The genes are TRBV11-3 and TRBJ2-2, with a weak D call TRBD1 (6 bases). V lost 0 bases and J lost 1, with 9 bases in between. CDR3 size: 16 residues. Germline CDR1 reads SGHNT; CDR2 reads YENEEA. The CDR3 DNA reads as TGTGCCAGCAGCTTAGATAACAGGGAGAACACCGGGGAGCTGTTTTTT. Translating it yields CASSLDNRENTGELFF.

The rearrangement links TRBV5-1 to TRBJ2-1; D might be TRBD1 or TRBD2, each matching 5 bases. There are 13 residues in the CDR3. V was trimmed by 4 bases and J by 9 bases, leaving 14 bases between them. Germline values: CDR1 SGHRS, CDR2 YFSETQ. This CDR3 reads CASSLDPGTEQFF. CDR3 coding DNA: TGCGCCAGCAGCCTGGACCCGGGGACTGAGCAGTTCTTC.

V and J are TRBV2 and TRBJ2-2, with a tentative D call TRBD2 (5 bases). The CDR3 length is 18 residues. Germline V gene sequence: CDR1 SNHLY, CDR2 FYNNEI. The V and J ends lost 0 bases and 7 bases respectively, with 21 bases between them. This CDR3 reads CASSEAPSMFRIGGELFF. In DNA, the CDR3 is TGTGCCAGCAGTGAAGCGCCTAGCATGTTCCGAATAGGCGGGGAGCTGTTTTTT.

As for this clone: This same CDR3 is encoded by further DNA sequences in the sample. The chain joins TRBV5-1 to TRBJ2-1, with 9 positions matching TRBD2. The germline V gene encodes CDR1 SGHRS and CDR2 YFSETQ. V lost 0 bases and J lost 7; bases outside the gene matches: 11. There are 17 residues in the CDR3. CDR3 coding DNA: TGCGCCAGCAGCTTGGGTTCTGGCGGGGGGGCCTGGAATGAGCAGTTCTTC. The encoded protein is CASSLGSGGGAWNEQFF.

This chain joins TRBV11-3 and TRBJ2-7; TRBD2 matches 9 bases. Unmatched junction bases numbered 6, after V lost 3 bases and J lost 3 bases. The length of the CDR3 is 15 residues. The V gene's germline CDR1 is SGHNT and CDR2 YENEEA. CDR3: CASSFGLAGFYEQYF. CDR3 in DNA: TGTGCCAGCAGCTTTGGGCTAGCGGGATTCTACGAGCAGTACTTC.

This clone was counted a few times. The chain is built from TRBV5-4 and TRBJ2-3; D is undetermined. This CDR3 contains 15 residues. Germline CDR1 reads SGHNT; CDR2 reads YYREEE (reference sequence). V was cut by 0 bases and J by 0 bases, with 8 bases left in between. Here the CDR3 reads CASSLGSRSTDTQYF. The DNA of the CDR3 is TGTGCCAGCAGCTTGGGTAGCAGGAGCACAGATACGCAGTATTTT.

The chain joins TRBV27 to TRBJ2-7; D perhaps matches TRBD1 (6 bases). Looked up from germline, CDR1 is MNHEY and CDR2 is SMNVEV (reference sequence). The ends were cut back, 3 bases at V and 2 bases at J, with 14 bases in the middle. The CDR3 runs to 15 residues. CDR3 in amino acids: CASSLSLGATYEQYF. The CDR3 coding sequence is TGTGCCAGCAGTTTGAGCCTGGGGGCCACCTACGAGCAGTACTTC.

V usage is TRBV28 and J usage is TRBJ1-1, with 7 bases fitting TRBD1. Germline V gives CDR1 MDHEN, CDR2 SYDVKM. Germline trimming cut 11 bases from V and 0 bases from J; bases unmatched to any gene: 12. This CDR3 contains 15 residues. The CDR3: CASRNRGTVNTEAFF. CDR3 DNA sequence: TGTGCCTCGAGAAACAGGGGAACAGTGAACACTGAAGCTTTCTTT.

This sequence joins TRBV7-9 and TRBJ1-5; no clear D. The germline V gene encodes CDR1 SEHNR and CDR2 FQNEAQ (reference sequence). Between the trimmed V and J ends, which lost 11 bases and 3 bases, there was a span of 20 bases. CDR3 length: 15 amino acids. For the CDR3, the DNA is TGTGCCGTCACCCCAACTGAGTCCTCCAATCAGCCCCAGCATTTT. Its translation: CAVTPTESSNQPQHF.

The rearrangement links TRBV7-9 to TRBJ1-5, with no clear D. V was cut by 1 base and J by 2 bases, with 6 bases left in between. Germline values: CDR1 SEHNR, CDR2 FQNEAQ (reference sequence). The CDR3 is 14 residues long. DNA of the CDR3: TGTGCCAGCAGCTTAGGCCCAGGCAATCAGCCCCAGCATTTT. Protein product: CASSLGPGNQPQHF.

This chain uses TRBV4-2 with TRBJ2-6; TRBD2 matches at 12 bases. This CDR3 spans 19 amino acids. The J segment lost 4 bases and the V segment lost 0 bases, leaving 7 bases of the junction unmatched. Germline values: CDR1 LGHNA, CDR2 YNFKEQ. CDR3 nucleotide sequence: TGTGCCAGCAGCCAAGAACCTAGCGGGGGGGCCGGAGGGGCCAACGTCCTGACTTTC. Translating it yields CASSQEPSGGAGGANVLTF.

The DNA for the CDR3 is TGTGCCAGCAGCCCCGTCGTACTAGAGCAGCCCCAGCATTTT. Protein sequence: CASSPVVLEQPQHF. The V and J genes are TRBV2 and TRBJ1-5; D ambiguous. The V and J ends lost 6 bases and 7 bases respectively, with 16 bases between them. Germline values: CDR1 SNHLY, CDR2 FYNNEI. CDR3 length equals 14 residues.

The rearrangement links TRBV28 to TRBJ1-2; weak D call: TRBD1 (5 bases). V dropped 2 bases and J dropped 8 bases, with 12 bases sitting between them. Germline CDR1 and CDR2: MDHEN and SYDVKM. The CDR3 spans 13 residues. CDR3 in DNA: TGTGCCAGCAGTTTACGGGGACCTAGGGGCTACACCTTC. Its protein is CASSLRGPRGYTF.

The chain has TRBV19 and TRBJ2-1, with 8 bases aligning to TRBD1. CDR3 length: 16 amino acids. J lost 5 bases, V lost 4 bases, and 10 bases had no gene match. Germline loops: CDR1 LNHDA, CDR2 SQIVND (reference sequence). CDR3 nucleotide sequence: TGTGCCAGTAGTACGGGGCGACAGGGGATCCACAATGAGCAGTTCTTC. It yields the protein CASSTGRQGIHNEQFF. The variable domain in full, completed from reference TRBV19 and TRBJ2-1, reads DGGITQSPKYLFRKEGQNVTLSCEQNLNHDAMYWYRQDPGQGLRLIYYSQIVNDFQKGDIAEGYSVSREKKESFPLTVTSAQKNPTAFYLCASSTGRQGIHNEQFFGPGTRLTVL.

V usage is TRBV6-1 and J usage is TRBJ1-1, with D possibly being TRBD1 (5 bases). From germline, CDR1 is MNHNS and CDR2 SASEGT. The V and J ends lost 3 bases and 5 bases respectively, with 13 bases between them. The CDR3 runs 14 residues. The CDR3 DNA follows: TGTGCCAGCAGTGAGACGGTTCGGGGGACTGAAGCTTTCTTT. This codes for CASSETVRGTEAFF.

The chain combines TRBV5-6 with TRBJ2-7, with a tentative D call TRBD1 (6 bases). Germline lookup yields CDR1 SGHDT and CDR2 YYEEEE. The CDR3 covers 13 residues. Trimming cost V 4 bases and J 7 bases, with 15 bases left between them. CDR3 sequence reads: CASSGQRAWEQYF. For the CDR3, the DNA is TGTGCCAGCAGCGGACAGAGGGCTTGGGAGCAGTACTTC.

V gene TRBV28 combines with J gene TRBJ1-4, with D possibly being TRBD1 (5 bases). Trimming took 7 bases from V and 8 from J, leaving 20 bases between them. There are 15 residues in the CDR3. In germline, CDR1 is MDHEN, CDR2 SYDVKM. CDR3 protein: CASKKNRIGVEKLFF. In nucleotides, the CDR3 is TGTGCCAGCAAAAAAAACAGGATAGGTGTAGAAAAACTGTTTTTT.

V usage is TRBV10-3 and J usage is TRBJ2-7; unclear D gene. This CDR3 comprises 12 residues. In germline, CDR1 is ENHRY, CDR2 SYGVKD. The V end lost 4 bases, the J end lost 4 bases, and 8 bases lay between the germline ends. The CDR3 sequence is CAISAGAYEQYF. The CDR3 nucleotides are TGTGCCATCAGTGCAGGAGCTTACGAGCAGTACTTC.

The chain joins TRBV7-9 to TRBJ2-5; D might be TRBD1 or TRBD2, each matching 5 bases. The J call may be in error: the DNA end matches TRBJ2-7 better. The germline CDR1 and CDR2 sequences are SEHNR and FQNEAQ (reference sequence). The CDR3 has 14 amino acids. The CDR3 nucleotides are TGTGCCAGCAGCCCTGCCGGGACCAGAGGCGAGCAGTACTTC. It codes for CASSPAGTRGEQYF.

This clone has only one observation. The chain links TRBV15 to TRBJ2-5; perhaps TRBD2 as D (6 bases). V was cut by 0 bases and J by 2 bases, with 10 bases left in between. CDR3 length: 15 residues. Germline assignment: CDR1 LNHNV and CDR2 YYDKDF (reference sequence). CDR3 sequence reads: CATSRDVLAQETQYF. In nucleotides, the CDR3 is TGTGCCACCAGCAGAGATGTCCTAGCGCAAGAGACCCAGTACTTC.

The rearrangement links TRBV11-3 to TRBJ2-7, with 9 bases aligning to TRBD2. Trimming took 0 bases from V and 6 from J; bases not matched to a gene: 9. The germline V gene encodes CDR1 SGHNT and CDR2 YENEEA. The CDR3 totals 16 residues. The DNA for the CDR3 is TGTGCCAGCAGCTTAGATTGGCCTAGCGGGAAAGGCGAGCAGTACTTC. This encodes CASSLDWPSGKGEQYF.

V and J are TRBV28 and TRBJ1-5; TRBD1 agrees at 7 bases. The CDR3 is 14 residues long. Trimming took 7 bases from V and 6 from J; bases not matched to a gene: 9. Germline V gene lookup returns CDR1 MDHEN and CDR2 SYDVKM. This CDR3 reads CASTEGGGLQPQHF. The CDR3 bases are TGTGCCAGCACGGAGGGAGGGGGCCTTCAGCCCCAGCATTTT. Using reference TRBV28 and TRBJ1-5 for the parts outside the CDR3, the full variable domain is DVKVTQSSRYLVKRTGEKVFLECVQDMDHENMFWYRQDPGLGLRLIYFSYDVKMKEKGDIPEGYSVSREKKERFSLILESASTNQTSMYLCASTEGGGLQPQHFGDGTRLSIL.